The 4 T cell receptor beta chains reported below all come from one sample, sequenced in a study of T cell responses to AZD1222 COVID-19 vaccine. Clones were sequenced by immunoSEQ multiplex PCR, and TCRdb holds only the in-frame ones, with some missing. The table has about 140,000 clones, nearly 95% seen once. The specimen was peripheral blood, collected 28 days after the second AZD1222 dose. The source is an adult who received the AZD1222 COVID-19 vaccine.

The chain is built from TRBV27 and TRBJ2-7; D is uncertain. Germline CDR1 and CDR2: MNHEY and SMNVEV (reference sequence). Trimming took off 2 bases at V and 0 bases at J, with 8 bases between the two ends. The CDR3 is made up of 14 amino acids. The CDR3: CASSLSFGSYEQYF. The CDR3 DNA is TGTGCCAGCAGTTTAAGCTTCGGCTCCTACGAGCAGTACTTC.

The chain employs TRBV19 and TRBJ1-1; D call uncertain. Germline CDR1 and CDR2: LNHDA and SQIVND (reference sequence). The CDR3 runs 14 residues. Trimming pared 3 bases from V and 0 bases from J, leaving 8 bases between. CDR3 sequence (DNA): TGTGCCAGTAGTATGGGCAGAATGAACACTGAAGCTTTCTTT. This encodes CASSMGRMNTEAFF.

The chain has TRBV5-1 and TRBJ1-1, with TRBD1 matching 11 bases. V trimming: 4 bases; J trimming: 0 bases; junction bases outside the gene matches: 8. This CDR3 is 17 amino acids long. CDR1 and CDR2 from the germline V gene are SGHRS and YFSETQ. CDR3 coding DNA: TGCGCCAGCAGCAGCACCGGGACAGGGGGGATGAACACTGAAGCTTTCTTT. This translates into CASSSTGTGGMNTEAFF.

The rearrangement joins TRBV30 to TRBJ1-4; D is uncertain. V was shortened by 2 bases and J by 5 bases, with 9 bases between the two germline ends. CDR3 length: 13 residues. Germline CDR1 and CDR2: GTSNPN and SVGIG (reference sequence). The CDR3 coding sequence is TGTGCCTGGAGTCGACATGGGAATGAAAAACTGTTTTTT. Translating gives CAWSRHGNEKLFF. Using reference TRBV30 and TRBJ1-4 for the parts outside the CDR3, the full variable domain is SQTIHQWPATLVQPVGSPLSLECTVEGTSNPNLYWYRQAAGRGLQLLFYSVGIGQISSEVPQNLSASRPQDRQFILSSKKLLLSDSGFYLCAWSRHGNEKLFFGSGTQLSVL.